Reported below is one TCR beta chain. What it recognizes is unknown. Time point meaning: baseline, week 1 (first vaccination visit). Treatment denoted: pre-vaccination baseline after standard-of-care therapy. This entry is derived from a study of a mutant IDH1 vaccine in newly diagnosed glioma. In the study overall: Previous treatment comprised radiotherapy, temozolomide, or both, mostly both. Study results and caveats: Pseudoprogression seemingly bore no relation to changes in top peripheral T cell clonotypes.

The CDR3 is 11 residues long. Germline V gene lookup returns CDR1 LNHDA and CDR2 SQIVND (reference sequence). V gave up 10 bases and J gave up 3 bases, with 9 bases separating them. Only in-frame clones appear in the TCRdb table, and some are missing; sequencing was by immunoSEQ multiplex PCR. The table shows roughly 84,000 clones, with roughly four fifths occurring only once. The chain carries TRBV19 and TRBJ1-2; D not resolved. The source was PBMCs, collected from a glioma patient treated with radiotherapy, temozolomide or both. This sequence originates from a man aged 40-55 years with glioma. Some clones in this sample may be carry-over from other donors' samples. The CDR3, as DNA: TGTGCCACCAGACGAGACTATGGCTACACCTTC. Translating gives CATRRDYGYTF.